The 31 T cell receptor beta chains given below trace back to one sample, sequenced in a study of cytomegalovirus exposure and HLA in healthy donors. With 60 Vbeta and 13 Jbeta primers, the PCR was carried out. Sequenced by immunoSEQ multiplex PCR; TCRdb stores in-frame clones only, minus some. The sample has some 130,000 clones; 75% to 80% are singletons. Sequencing was carried out using PBMCs. The receptors were sampled from a woman aged 55-69 years in good health and CMV-seronegative.

The J gene is TRBJ1-1, the V gene TRBV28, with 12 positions matching TRBD1. Germline trimming cut 5 bases from V and 7 bases from J; bases unmatched to any gene: 2. CDR1 and CDR2 (germline): MDHEN, SYDVKM. CDR3 size: 13 residues. CDR3 coding DNA: TGTGCCAGCAGTCGGGACAGGGGGCTTGAAGCTTTCTTT. As protein: CASSRDRGLEAFF.

In DNA, the CDR3 is TGTGCCAGCAGCTTGGCCGGAGCAGGGATGAACACTGAAGCTTTCTTT. This codes for CASSLAGAGMNTEAFF. The chain carries TRBV5-5 and TRBJ1-1; maybe TRBD1 (5 bases). Germline V lookup: CDR1 SGHKS, CDR2 YYEKEE (reference sequence). V shed 0 bases and J shed 0 bases, with 12 bases lying between them. The CDR3 extends over 16 amino acids.

The V call is TRBV28, the J call TRBJ2-1; D may be TRBD2 (5 bases). Trimming removed 3 bases from V and 4 bases from J, with 16 bases in between. Germline lookup yields CDR1 MDHEN and CDR2 SYDVKM. The CDR3 is 16 amino acids. CDR3 amino acids: CASSFQTTRRYNEQFF. The CDR3 DNA follows: TGTGCCAGCAGTTTTCAGACTACCCGACGATACAATGAGCAGTTCTTC.

This sequence joins TRBV30 and TRBJ2-2; possibly TRBD1 for D (5 bases). V was trimmed by 0 bases and J by 5 bases, leaving 10 bases between them. The CDR3 spans 14 residues. Germline V lookup: CDR1 GTSNPN, CDR2 SVGIG (reference sequence). The CDR3 nucleotides read TGTGCCTGGAGTGTAGTCCGACAGACCGGGGAGCTGTTTTTT. It yields the protein CAWSVVRQTGELFF. The entire variable domain, with the rest obtained from reference TRBV30 and TRBJ2-2, is as follows: SQTIHQWPATLVQPVGSPLSLECTVEGTSNPNLYWYRQAAGRGLQLLFYSVGIGQISSEVPQNLSASRPQDRQFILSSKKLLLSDSGFYLCAWSVVRQTGELFFGEGSRLTVL.

This clone was counted between two and nine times. The rearrangement links TRBV7-3 to TRBJ2-3; weak D call: TRBD2 (5 bases). V lost 3 bases and J 0 bases, leaving 7 bases between the germline ends. Germline V lookup: CDR1 SGHTA, CDR2 FQGTGA. The CDR3 is made up of 14 amino acids. CDR3 sequence reads: CASSFKRSTDTQYF. The CDR3 coding sequence is TGTGCCAGCAGCTTTAAGCGGAGCACAGATACGCAGTATTTT.

V and J are TRBV5-4 and TRBJ2-5; 7 nucleotides agree with TRBD2. The CDR3 length is 15 residues. Per germline, CDR1 SGHNT and CDR2 YYREEE (reference sequence). V shed 3 bases and J 2 bases; nucleotides not matched to a gene: 7. CDR3 in DNA: TGTGCCAGCAGCTCGCGGGGGAACCTACAAGAGACCCAGTACTTC. Residues: CASSSRGNLQETQYF.

The chain employs TRBV7-3 and TRBJ2-5; 8 positions agree with TRBD2. Germline CDR1 is SGHTA and CDR2 is FQGTGA. The ends lost 5 bases at V and 0 bases at J; junction bases unmatched: 5. This CDR3 is built from 15 residues. CDR3 DNA: TGTGCCAGCAGCACGTCTAGCGGGCACCAAGAGACCCAGTACTTC. Encoded protein: CASSTSSGHQETQYF.

V and J are TRBV28 and TRBJ1-2; 11 bases are shared with TRBD1. CDR1 is MDHEN and CDR2 is SYDVKM in the germline V gene. This CDR3 region has 14 residues. V lost 2 bases to trimming and J lost 6 bases; unmatched junction nucleotides: 2. The CDR3 DNA sequence: TGTGCCAGCAGTTTAAGGGACAGGGGGGATGGCTACACCTTC. It yields the protein CASSLRDRGDGYTF.

This clone showed up just once. V and J are TRBV19 and TRBJ1-5; 7 positions match TRBD1. Looked up from germline, CDR1 is LNHDA and CDR2 is SQIVND (reference sequence). This CDR3 has 14 amino acids. The junction had 3 bases not matched to a gene; V was cut back by 3 bases and J by 4 bases. As DNA, the CDR3 is TGTGCCAGTAGTATTGCCAGGGGGAATCAGCCCCAGCATTTT. The encoded protein is CASSIARGNQPQHF.

The chain couples TRBV27 to TRBJ2-3; 8 bases are shared with TRBD2. With 4 bases clipped from V and 4 bases from J, the junction kept 7 bases outside the gene matches. The CDR3 consists of 15 residues. CDR1 is MNHEY and CDR2 is SMNVEV in the germline V gene (reference sequence). CDR3 sequence: CASSWLAGGADTQYF. CDR3 DNA: TGTGCCAGCAGTTGGCTAGCGGGCGGAGCAGATACGCAGTATTTT.

The rearrangement links TRBV28 to TRBJ1-5, with D unresolved. Germline loops: CDR1 MDHEN, CDR2 SYDVKM. There are 14 residues in the CDR3. The V and J ends lost 6 bases and 3 bases respectively, with 12 bases between them. CDR3 bases: TGTGCCAGCAGGCCCGGGAGGGTCAATCAGCCCCAGCATTTT. Translated, it gives CASRPGRVNQPQHF.

In this sample, this clone turned up once. The chain recombines TRBV4-1 with TRBJ1-2, with D possibly TRBD1 on 5 matching bases. Trimming removed 1 base at V and 7 bases at J, with 16 bases between. Germline V lookup: CDR1 MGHRA, CDR2 YSYEKL. CDR3 length equals 15 residues. As DNA, the CDR3 is TGCGCCAGCAGCCAAGTCATCGCCTTAGGGGCTGGCTACACCTTC. Translated: CASSQVIALGAGYTF.

In its sample, this clone was seen a few times. This chain joins TRBV5-4 and TRBJ2-7; 7 nucleotides agree with TRBD2. V trimming: 4 bases; J trimming: 2 bases; junction bases outside the gene matches: 9. The germline V gene encodes CDR1 SGHNT and CDR2 YYREEE (reference sequence). CDR3 length: 15 residues. The CDR3 sequence is CASSPLGGSTYEQYF. Here the CDR3 DNA reads TGTGCCAGCAGCCCACTCGGCGGGAGCACCTACGAGCAGTACTTC.

The genes are TRBV7-2 and TRBJ1-1, with D tentatively TRBD1 (5 bases). V dropped 6 bases and J dropped 1 base, with 15 bases sitting between them. The length of the CDR3 is 15 residues. Germline CDR1 and CDR2: SGHTA and FQGNSA. CDR3 sequence (DNA): TGTGCCAGCAGAGCGACGGGACTTCGGAACACTGAAGCTTTCTTT. Translating gives CASRATGLRNTEAFF.

This clone was counted a single time. The chain recombines TRBV28 with TRBJ2-2; 14 bases fit TRBD2. With 6 bases clipped from V and 4 bases from J, the junction kept 7 bases outside the gene matches. Looked up from germline, CDR1 is MDHEN and CDR2 is SYDVKM. This CDR3 comprises 17 residues. As DNA, the CDR3 is TGTGCCAGCAGCTTGTGGGGGACTAGCGGGGGCACCGGGGAGCTGTTTTTT. This translates into CASSLWGTSGGTGELFF.

CDR3: CASTLAAEAFF. Here the CDR3 DNA reads TGTGCCAGCACCTTGGCGGCTGAAGCTTTCTTT. The rearrangement links TRBV28 to TRBJ1-1; D remains ambiguous. CDR3 size: 11 residues. Trimming left V 7 bases short and J 6 bases short, with 9 bases between. Germline assignment: CDR1 MDHEN and CDR2 SYDVKM.

In its sample, this clone was seen a few times. The rearrangement links TRBV29-1 to TRBJ1-2, with a tentative D call TRBD1 (5 bases). The germline gives CDR1 SQVTM, CDR2 ANQGSEA. V was shortened by 2 bases and J by 4 bases, with 14 bases between the two germline ends. This CDR3 spans 14 amino acids. CDR3 residues: CSVEYRDGGYGYTF. Here the CDR3 DNA reads TGCAGCGTTGAATATCGGGACGGGGGCTATGGCTACACCTTC.

This clone appeared once. The CDR3 coding sequence is TGTGCCAGCAGCTCAGGGACAGGGGGCGACTATGGCTACACCTTC. It yields the protein CASSSGTGGDYGYTF. This rearrangement joins TRBV11-2 to TRBJ1-2, with TRBD1 matching over 12 bases. The CDR3 runs 15 residues. In germline, CDR1 is SGHAT, CDR2 FQNNGV. Unmatched junction bases numbered 3, after V lost 4 bases and J lost 3 bases. Filled out from reference TRBV11-2 and TRBJ1-2, the complete variable domain reads EAGVAQSPRYKIIEKRQSVAFWCNPISGHATLYWYQQILGQGPKLLIQFQNNGVVDDSQLPKDRFSAERLKGVDSTLKIQPAKLEDSAVYLCASSSGTGGDYGYTFGSGTRLTVV.

The J gene is TRBJ2-7, the V gene TRBV2, with D unclear. The CDR3 runs 13 residues. The germline V and J ends were trimmed by 4 bases and 0 bases, with 7 bases remaining between them. Per germline, CDR1 SNHLY and CDR2 FYNNEI. The CDR3 DNA follows: TGTGCCAGCAGTGTCAGTTTCTCCTACGAGCAGTACTTC. It encodes CASSVSFSYEQYF.

The DNA of the CDR3 is TGTGCCAGCAGCGTAGGCCGGACAGGGGACCCTGAAGCTTTCTTT. This sequence encodes CASSVGRTGDPEAFF. This chain links TRBV9 with TRBJ1-1, with 9 bases fitting TRBD1. Germline V gene lookup returns CDR1 SGDLS and CDR2 YYNGEE. The CDR3 is 15 amino acids. Trimming took 0 bases from V and 6 from J; bases not matched to a gene: 6.

V usage is TRBV30 and J usage is TRBJ2-5; D unresolved. Per the germline V gene, CDR1 is GTSNPN and CDR2 is SVGIG (reference sequence). The V and J ends lost 4 bases and 1 base respectively, with 7 bases between them. This CDR3 contains 12 residues. The CDR3 reads CAWKAGQETQYF. As DNA, the CDR3 is TGTGCCTGGAAAGCTGGCCAAGAGACCCAGTACTTC.

The chain joins TRBV12-5 to TRBJ2-5; 8 nucleotides agree with TRBD2. This CDR3 spans 14 amino acids. The V and J ends lost 4 bases and 2 bases, in that order; junction bases with no gene match: 3. Germline V gives CDR1 LGHNT, CDR2 FRNRAP. DNA of the CDR3: TGTGCTAGTGGTTCGGGGACTAGACAAGAGACCCAGTACTTC. Translation gives CASGSGTRQETQYF.

This chain joins TRBV5-8 and TRBJ2-7; TRBD1 aligns across 10 bases. V shed 4 bases and J 1 base; nucleotides not matched to a gene: 5. Per germline, CDR1 SGHTS and CDR2 YDEGEE. This CDR3 region has 15 residues. The CDR3 protein is CASSGGTGASYEQYF. The CDR3 region has the DNA TGTGCCAGCAGCGGGGGGACAGGGGCATCCTACGAGCAGTACTTC.

The chain links TRBV25-1 to TRBJ2-5; tentative D call: TRBD1 (7 bases). This CDR3 is built from 15 residues. With 3 bases removed from V and 8 bases from J, the gap between germline ends came to 19 bases. From germline, CDR1 is MGHDK and CDR2 SYGVNS. The CDR3 loop is CASSEAGQKGDTQYF. DNA for the CDR3: TGTGCCAGCAGTGAGGCGGGACAGAAGGGAGACACCCAGTACTTC.

The gene calls are TRBV28 and TRBJ2-3; TRBD2 matches 11 bases. There are 16 residues in the CDR3. J was trimmed by 3 bases and V by 8 bases; bases with no gene match: 10. Germline CDR1 and CDR2: MDHEN and SYDVKM. The CDR3 DNA sequence: TGTGCCAGCTTAGGGCTAGCGGGAGGAACGACAGATACGCAGTATTTT. This translates into CASLGLAGGTTDTQYF.

This clone was recorded once. V gene TRBV5-8 combines with J gene TRBJ1-5, with unresolved D. In germline, CDR1 is SGHTS, CDR2 YDEGEE. The V end was cut by 3 bases, the J end by 1 base, with 23 bases between. This CDR3 region has 19 residues. CDR3: CASSSAGRVGWISNQPQHF. CDR3 DNA: TGTGCCAGCAGCTCAGCGGGGAGGGTCGGGTGGATAAGCAATCAGCCCCAGCATTTT.

This chain connects TRBV11-2 to TRBJ2-2, with 9 positions matching TRBD1. The CDR3 is made up of 17 amino acids. Per the germline V gene, CDR1 is SGHAT and CDR2 is FQNNGV. V was pared by 3 bases and J by 5 bases, with 10 bases of the junction left unmatched. The CDR3: CASSFGRRDRETGELFF. In DNA form, the CDR3 reads TGTGCCAGCAGCTTTGGTCGGCGGGACAGGGAGACCGGGGAGCTGTTTTTT. Using reference TRBV11-2 and TRBJ2-2 for the parts outside the CDR3, the full variable domain is EAGVAQSPRYKIIEKRQSVAFWCNPISGHATLYWYQQILGQGPKLLIQFQNNGVVDDSQLPKDRFSAERLKGVDSTLKIQPAKLEDSAVYLCASSFGRRDRETGELFFGEGSRLTVL.

The CDR3 here is CASSGSGRAVGELFF. The CDR3 nucleotides read TGTGCCAGCAGCGGGAGCGGGAGGGCCGTCGGGGAGCTGTTTTTT. The chain is built from TRBV7-9 and TRBJ2-2; 10 nucleotides line up with TRBD2. CDR1 SEHNR and CDR2 FQNEAQ come from the germline V gene (reference sequence). Trimming removed 5 bases from V and 7 bases from J; junction bases left unmatched: 7. The CDR3 spans 15 residues.

As DNA, the CDR3 is TGCGCCAGCAGCTTGGCCCGGGAACCAGATACGCAGTATTTT. It codes for CASSLAREPDTQYF. J is TRBJ2-3 and V is TRBV5-1, with D perhaps TRBD2 (5 bases). CDR3 length equals 14 residues. Trimming shortened V by 0 bases and J by 4 bases, and 9 bases separated the two germline ends. CDR1 SGHRS and CDR2 YFSETQ come from the germline V gene.

The chain uses TRBV6-1 and TRBJ2-2; 7 bases agree with TRBD2. Per the germline V gene, CDR1 is MNHNS and CDR2 is SASEGT. This CDR3 contains 15 residues. With 1 base clipped from V and 4 bases from J, the junction kept 3 bases outside the gene matches. The CDR3 DNA reads as TGTGCCAGCAGTGAAGTAGGGACTATCACCGGGGAGCTGTTTTTT. Translating gives CASSEVGTITGELFF.

The CDR3 sequence: CAWSEYEGTEAFF. The CDR3 DNA reads as TGTGCCTGGAGTGAGTACGAGGGCACTGAAGCTTTCTTT. This rearrangement joins TRBV30 to TRBJ1-1; no firm D call. Between the trimmed V and J ends, which lost 1 base and 4 bases, there was a span of 10 bases. Germline assignment: CDR1 GTSNPN and CDR2 SVGIG (reference sequence). The CDR3 contains 13 residues.